Below, 12 T cell receptor beta chains from the same sample are listed, as sequenced in a study of shared clonotypes between healthy human individuals. Some clones are missing from TCRdb's copy, which holds only in-frame ones; the method was immunoSEQ multiplex PCR. The table includes 850,000 to 1,200,000 clones, about three quarters detected once. Sequences were obtained from memory CD4+ T cells sorted from blood. Sample subset: CD45RA-negative fraction. Every receptor here comes from a man aged 18 to 29 in good health.

J is TRBJ2-1 and V is TRBV7-3; 11 bases fit TRBD2. The CDR3 has 15 amino acids. CDR1 is SGHTA, CDR2 FQGTGA, per germline. Trimming at V came to 1 base and at J to 6 bases, leaving 2 bases not matched to a gene. CDR3 sequence: CASSLRTSGPNEQFF. The CDR3 nucleotides are TGTGCCAGCAGCTTAAGGACTAGCGGGCCCAATGAGCAGTTCTTC.

Regarding this clone: Other nucleotide sequences from this sample produce the same CDR3. The chain couples TRBV30 to TRBJ1-1; perhaps TRBD1 as D (5 bases). This CDR3 is 12 amino acids long. V gave up 4 bases and J gave up 5 bases, with 11 bases separating them. CDR1 and CDR2 (germline): GTSNPN, SVGIG (reference sequence). The CDR3 loop is CAWNSGGTEAFF. DNA of the CDR3: TGTGCCTGGAATTCGGGGGGAACTGAAGCTTTCTTT.

In its sample, this clone was seen many times. This same CDR3 is encoded by further DNA sequences in the sample. The chain has TRBV19 and TRBJ1-2; D not certain. V lost 2 bases and J lost 8, with 9 bases in between. The CDR3 totals 12 residues. From germline, CDR1 is LNHDA and CDR2 SQIVND (reference sequence). The CDR3 coding sequence is TGTGCCAGTAGTATAAGGGAAGGGGGCTACACCTTC. Translation gives CASSIREGGYTF.

In its sample, this clone was seen a few times. This chain links TRBV5-1 with TRBJ2-1; 9 bases fit TRBD2. CDR1 SGHRS and CDR2 YFSETQ come from the germline V gene. The length of the CDR3 is 13 residues. The V segment lost 4 bases and the J segment 9 bases; nucleotides outside the gene matches: 5. The CDR3 DNA reads as TGCGCCAGCAGCATAGCGGGAGTGGGTGAGCAGTTCTTC. This sequence encodes CASSIAGVGEQFF.

V gene TRBV5-4 combines with J gene TRBJ2-1, with D maybe TRBD1 (6 bases). CDR3 length: 19 residues. Per germline, CDR1 SGHNT and CDR2 YYREEE (reference sequence). Trimming left V 4 bases short and J 1 base short, with 24 bases between. The CDR3 nucleotides read TGTGCCAGCAGCCGATTGGGCCCCCAGGGGACCTCATCCTACAATGAGCAGTTCTTC. This translates into CASSRLGPQGTSSYNEQFF.

The chain employs TRBV14 and TRBJ2-1; 9 nucleotides line up with TRBD2. The germline V gene has CDR1 SGHDN and CDR2 FVKESK. The CDR3 length is 17 residues. Trimming at V came to 4 bases and at J to 4 bases, leaving 11 bases not matched to a gene. CDR3 residues: CASSPRKTSGIYNEQFF. The CDR3 DNA is TGTGCCAGCAGCCCTCGAAAGACTAGCGGAATATACAATGAGCAGTTCTTC.

The V gene is TRBV2, the J gene TRBJ2-2; perhaps TRBD1 as D (5 bases). Germline V CDR1 and CDR2: SNHLY, FYNNEI. V was shortened by 6 bases and J by 1 base, with 12 bases between the two germline ends. The CDR3 contains 15 residues. The CDR3 is CASRLGAQNTGELFF. The CDR3 DNA sequence: TGTGCCAGCAGGTTAGGGGCACAGAACACCGGGGAGCTGTTTTTT.

Notes on this clone: The junction and the germline gene differ at one end; a read error may be behind it. The same CDR3 is also encoded by other DNA sequences in this sample. The chain joins TRBV6-5 to TRBJ1-6; 7 nucleotides match TRBD1. The CDR3 spans 13 residues. Germline CDR1 and CDR2: MNHEY and SVGAGI. The CDR3 DNA is TGCGCCAGCGGGACAGCGAAAAATTCACCCCTCCACTTT. It codes for CASGTAKNSPLHF.

The rearrangement links TRBV25-1 to TRBJ2-1; TRBD2 matches 7 bases. With 5 bases clipped from V and 7 bases from J, the junction kept 5 bases outside the gene matches. The CDR3 totals 13 residues. The germline V gene encodes CDR1 MGHDK and CDR2 SYGVNS. The CDR3 loop is CASSRGSQNEQFF. The CDR3 DNA reads as TGTGCCAGCAGTCGCGGGAGCCAAAATGAGCAGTTCTTC.

The gene calls are TRBV5-6 and TRBJ1-4; the D is unclear. CDR3 length: 13 amino acids. In germline, CDR1 is SGHDT, CDR2 YYEEEE. The V end was cut by 3 bases, the J end by 6 bases, with 9 bases between. The DNA of the CDR3 is TGTGCCAGCAGCTCTCCTCGGGATGAAAAACTGTTTTTT. Translation gives CASSSPRDEKLFF.

J is TRBJ2-7 and V is TRBV7-8; D is possibly TRBD1 (5 bases). The CDR3 spans 14 residues. CDR1 and CDR2 from the germline V gene are SGHVS and FQNEAQ. The V end lost 3 bases, the J end lost 4 bases, and 13 bases lay between the germline ends. CDR3 protein: CASSFLSGWYEQYF. CDR3 in DNA: TGTGCCAGCAGCTTTTTGTCAGGGTGGTACGAGCAGTACTTC.

Many counts were recorded for this clone. The rearrangement links TRBV15 to TRBJ2-2, with 12 bases matching TRBD2. From germline, CDR1 is LNHNV and CDR2 YYDKDF (reference sequence). This CDR3 contains 15 residues. With V trimmed by 11 bases and J by 7 bases, 11 bases remained unmatched. The CDR3 is CASGPSGGALGELFF. CDR3 nucleotides: TGTGCCTCCGGGCCTAGCGGGGGGGCCCTCGGGGAGCTGTTTTTT.